This T cell receptor beta chain was sequenced for a study of T cell changes during pregnancy in multiple sclerosis. This CDR3 contains 16 residues. Looked up from germline, CDR1 is SGHVS and CDR2 is FNYEAQ. Germline trimming cut 3 bases from V and 1 base from J; bases unmatched to any gene: 5. Assay used: immunoSEQ multiplex PCR; TCRdb lists only in-frame clones, some missing. This sample yields 70,000 to 100,000 clones, of which about 92% are seen a single time; about 1.5% belongs to the top ten. This specimen consisted of peripheral blood, obtained in the first trimester of pregnancy. This receptor was identified in a female donor with multiple sclerosis, enrolled in a pregnancy study. The gene calls are TRBV7-6 and TRBJ1-1; 10 bases map to TRBD1. The DNA of the CDR3 is TGTGCCAGCAGCTTCCGGGACAGGGGTAGGAACACTGAAGCTTTCTTT. Encoded protein: CASSFRDRGRNTEAFF.